The next 10 T cell receptor beta chains were all read from a single sample in a study of OX40 agonist ivuxolimab in advanced cancers. Repertoires were generated with immunoSEQ multiplex PCR, while TCRdb's copy carries only in-frame clones and drops some. The sample includes roughly 60,000 clones, about 85% of them seen just once. Sequenced material: CD4+ or CD8+ T cells sorted from blood, taken in a trial of the OX40 agonist ivuxolimab. The receptors shown here come from an adult with an advanced solid tumor such as melanoma, head and neck, liver or kidney cancer.

This chain links TRBV5-1 with TRBJ2-1; D perhaps matches TRBD2 (6 bases). CDR3 length: 13 residues. V was trimmed by 0 bases and J by 8 bases, leaving 9 bases between them. The V gene's germline CDR1 is SGHRS and CDR2 YFSETQ. This CDR3 reads CASSLAGGYEQFF. In DNA form, the CDR3 reads TGCGCCAGCAGCTTGGCCGGAGGGTATGAGCAGTTCTTC.

This chain links TRBV5-1 with TRBJ1-1; perhaps TRBD1 as D (5 bases). In germline, CDR1 is SGHRS, CDR2 YFSETQ. This CDR3 region has 14 residues. Trimming removed 7 bases from V and 4 bases from J, with 17 bases in between. DNA of the CDR3: TGCGCCAGCTCCCGGGGAGGGGTGGGCACTGAAGCTTTCTTT. Its protein is CASSRGGVGTEAFF.

The chain couples TRBV6-5 to TRBJ2-1; a possible D gene is TRBD2 (6 bases). Germline loops: CDR1 MNHEY, CDR2 SVGAGI. V was cut by 2 bases and J by 8 bases, with 13 bases left in between. The CDR3 sequence is 14 residues long. The CDR3 region has the DNA TGTGCCAGCAGTTACGATACTAGCAACTATGAGCAGTTCTTC. Translating it yields CASSYDTSNYEQFF.

V gene TRBV6-1 combines with J gene TRBJ2-1; 11 bases agree with TRBD1. The germline CDR1 and CDR2 sequences are MNHNS and SASEGT. V shed 0 bases and J 9 bases; nucleotides not matched to a gene: 7. The CDR3 loop spans 16 amino acids. The CDR3 bases are TGTGCCAGCAGTGAAGCCCCCGGACAGGGGGCGGGTGAGCAGTTCTTC. As protein: CASSEAPGQGAGEQFF.

This clone was detected a few times. The chain joins TRBV30 to TRBJ1-1; the D is unclear. V was shortened by 0 bases and J by 5 bases, with 7 bases between the two germline ends. The CDR3 has 12 residues. CDR1 is GTSNPN, CDR2 SVGIG, per germline (reference sequence). The DNA for the CDR3 is TGTGCCTGGAGTGTACTTGGGACTGAAGCTTTCTTT. Its translation is CAWSVLGTEAFF.

This sequence joins TRBV5-1 and TRBJ1-3; unclear D gene. V dropped 1 base and J dropped 0 bases, with 14 bases sitting between them. The CDR3 spans 17 residues. Germline-derived CDR1 and CDR2 are SGHRS and YFSETQ. The chain's CDR3 is CASSLTAGEDSGNTIYF. CDR3 sequence (DNA): TGCGCCAGCAGCTTGACAGCTGGCGAAGACTCTGGAAACACCATATATTTT.

The chain employs TRBV5-4 and TRBJ2-1; unclear D gene. The CDR3 is 15 amino acids. The V gene lost 4 bases and the J gene lost 0 bases, with 11 bases spanning the gap. Germline V lookup: CDR1 SGHNT, CDR2 YYREEE (reference sequence). CDR3 amino acids: CASSPPADSYNEQFF. CDR3 nucleotide sequence: TGTGCCAGCAGCCCCCCGGCCGACTCCTACAATGAGCAGTTCTTC.

This chain uses TRBV27 with TRBJ2-7; 7 nucleotides agree with TRBD2. V lost 5 bases and J lost 3; bases outside the gene matches: 4. The CDR3 extends over 13 amino acids. Germline V gives CDR1 MNHEY, CDR2 SMNVEV (reference sequence). The CDR3 DNA reads TGTGCCAGCAGTCGGGCGGGAGTCTACGAGCAGTACTTC. This encodes CASSRAGVYEQYF.

The chain is built from TRBV7-9 and TRBJ2-5; TRBD1 is a possible D gene (5 bases). The CDR3 runs to 13 residues. Trimming pared 5 bases from V and 10 bases from J, leaving 17 bases between. The germline gives CDR1 SEHNR, CDR2 FQNEAQ (reference sequence). The CDR3, as DNA: TGTGCCAGCAGCCCCCTCCGGTCAAGGGGCCAGTACTTC. It codes for CASSPLRSRGQYF.

The gene calls are TRBV6-1 and TRBJ1-5; D remains unclear. Trimming removed 3 bases from V and 0 bases from J, with 9 bases in between. The CDR3 loop spans 15 amino acids. CDR1 is MNHNS and CDR2 is SASEGT in the germline V gene. The chain's CDR3 is CASSEVGYSNQPQHF. DNA of the CDR3: TGTGCCAGCAGTGAGGTTGGGTATAGCAATCAGCCCCAGCATTTT.